The entry that follows covers one TCR beta chain sequence. Its matching antigen is unknown. In the PCR, 60 Vbeta and 13 Jbeta primers were used. Clones were read by immunoSEQ multiplex PCR, and TCRdb kept only the in-frame ones, dropping some. The top ten hold around 7% of the sample, which has roughly 120,000 clones, about two thirds seen once. All the people who gave samples were healthy bone marrow donors. The data stem from a study of cytomegalovirus exposure and HLA in healthy donors. In germline, CDR1 is LNHDA, CDR2 SQIVND (reference sequence). Trimming took 9 bases from V and 4 from J, leaving 15 bases between them. The CDR3 totals 13 residues. General study results and limits: Links to common viral pathogens appeared, in a later analysis, for several of the most significant clusters. It was reported that TCR beta sequences correctly inferred the HLA-A and HLA-B alleles for most subjects. Researchers counted some 150 TCR beta chains as cytomegalovirus-associated.

The chain carries TRBV19 and TRBJ1-1, with unresolved D. This clonotype originated in a man aged 40-55 years in good health and CMV-seropositive. The sample comprised PBMCs. The CDR3 loop reads CASSEVGATEAFF. In DNA form, the CDR3 reads TGTGCCAGCAGTGAGGTTGGCGCCACTGAAGCTTTCTTT. The complete variable domain, with remaining parts taken from reference TRBV19 and TRBJ1-1, reads DGGITQSPKYLFRKEGQNVTLSCEQNLNHDAMYWYRQDPGQGLRLIYYSQIVNDFQKGDIAEGYSVSREKKESFPLTVTSAQKNPTAFYLCASSEVGATEAFFGQGTRLTVV.